These T cell receptor beta chains were read from a single sample in a study of cytomegalovirus exposure and HLA in healthy donors. Sequenced by immunoSEQ multiplex PCR; TCRdb stores in-frame clones only, minus some. Altogether 210,000 or so clones are present, roughly 85% being singletons, with the ten largest covering about 1.8%. The sequencing sample was made of PBMCs. These receptors were taken from a man aged 18 to 30 in good health and CMV-seronegative. The CDR3 runs from the conserved cysteine through the conserved F or W. D genes are given only for firm matches. Rows may omit the clone size; those that give it use once, few, many or a size class.

v_call	clone_size	j_call	d_call	cdr3_nt	cdr3_aa
TRBV19	once	TRBJ2-1	TRBD1	TGTGCCAGTAGTGTTTTCCGGGACAGGGCCCACAATGAGCAGTTCTTC	CASSVFRDRAHNEQFF
TRBV4-3	few	TRBJ1-2	TRBD1	TGCGCCAGCAGTCCGGACAGGGGCGGGTATGGCTACACCTTC	CASSPDRGGYGYTF
TRBV7-3	-	TRBJ2-2	-	TGTGCCAGCAGTCCTAGGATGGCCGGGGAGCTGTTTTTT	CASSPRMAGELFF
TRBV5-4	-	TRBJ2-7	TRBD1	TGTGCCAGCAGCTTAAGGGACAGGGATCCCTACGAGCAGTACTTC	CASSLRDRDPYEQYF
TRBV7-2	-	TRBJ1-4	TRBD1	TGTGCCAGCAGCCCCCGGACAGGGTTAGGCGAAAAACTGTTTTTT	CASSPRTGLGEKLFF
TRBV6-6	-	TRBJ2-2	-	TGTGCCAGCAAGACCCGGGAGCGGCACGGGGAGCTGTTTTTT	CASKTRERHGELFF
TRBV4-3	few	TRBJ2-4	-	TGCGCCAGCAGCCAAGATACAGGTAGCATTCAGTACTTC	CASSQDTGSIQYF
TRBV13	few	TRBJ2-5	TRBD2	TGTGCCAGCAGCTTGGGCGGGGGAGAGACCCAGTACTTC	CASSLGGGETQYF
TRBV13	once	TRBJ2-1	TRBD2	TGTGCCAGCAGCCCCGCCACCCTAGCGGGAGGTTCCTACAATGAGCAGTTCTTC	CASSPATLAGGSYNEQFF
TRBV6-5	-	TRBJ2-7	-	TGTGCCAGCAGTTACCCGGGAAGCTACGAGCAGTACTTC	CASSYPGSYEQYF
TRBV27	-	TRBJ2-2	-	TGTGCCAGCAGTGGCGGGGCGGACACCGGGGAGCTGTTTTTT	CASSGGADTGELFF
TRBV29-1	-	TRBJ2-7	TRBD2	TGCAGCGTTGGGACTAGTAAGGCCTACGAGCAGTACTTC	CSVGTSKAYEQYF
TRBV2	few	TRBJ1-1	-	TGTGCCAGCAGAATCAGGGCAGAAAACACTGAAGCTTTCTTT	CASRIRAENTEAFF
TRBV6-5	-	TRBJ2-7	-	TGTGCCAGCAGTAGGACAGTCGACTTAACCTACGAGCAGTACTTC	CASSRTVDLTYEQYF
TRBV10-2	-	TRBJ1-6	TRBD1	TGCGCCAGCAGTGTCTCGGGACAGTATAATTCACCCCTCCACTTT	CASSVSGQYNSPLHF
TRBV4-3	few	TRBJ2-1	-	TGCGCCAGCAGCCAAGAACCAGCGAATGTCGACAATGAGCAGTTCTTC	CASSQEPANVDNEQFF
TRBV2	-	TRBJ2-7	-	TGTGCCAGCAGTGTAGAGACAAGCTCCTACGAGCAGTACTTC	CASSVETSSYEQYF
TRBV30	-	TRBJ1-4	TRBD1	TGTGCCTGGACGACAGGGGGCCATGAAAAACTGTTTTTT	CAWTTGGHEKLFF
TRBV27	-	TRBJ1-2	-	TGTGCCAGCAGCTACACAAATATGGGGCCGGTCTATGGCTACACCTTC	CASSYTNMGPVYGYTF
TRBV5-1	-	TRBJ2-1	TRBD2	TGCGCCAGCAGCTTGGCCATCAGGACTAGCGTCCTTTACAATGAGCAGTTCTTC	CASSLAIRTSVLYNEQFF
TRBV27	few	TRBJ1-1	TRBD1	TGTGCCAGCAGTCACAGGGGGGTAGGGGTGAACACTGAAGCTTTCTTT	CASSHRGVGVNTEAFF
TRBV19	-	TRBJ1-4	TRBD1	TGTGCCAGTAGTATAGTGGGACAGGGAGATGAAAAACTGTTTTTT	CASSIVGQGDEKLFF
TRBV5-1	-	TRBJ2-1	TRBD1	TGCGCCAGCAGACTGGACAGGGGGAATGAGCAGTTCTTC	CASRLDRGNEQFF
TRBV14	-	TRBJ1-4	TRBD1	TGTGCCAGCAGCTCGACAGGGACGGTTGAAAAACTGTTTTTT	CASSSTGTVEKLFF
TRBV5-1	-	TRBJ2-5	TRBD1	TGCGCCAGCAGCTTGGGGCAGGGGGCGGAGACCCAGTACTTC	CASSLGQGAETQYF
TRBV7-9	-	TRBJ1-2	-	TGTGCCAGCAGCTTAGGGGGAGGGGCCTATGGCTACACCTTC	CASSLGGGAYGYTF
TRBV5-4	-	TRBJ1-4	-	TGTGCCAGCAGCTTGCGGTCAGGGGACGGAAAACTGTTTTTT	CASSLRSGDGKLFF
TRBV27	few	TRBJ1-5	TRBD1	TGTGCCAGCAGAGATACACAGGGGTTCAACCCCCAGCATTTT	CASRDTQGFNPQHF
TRBV12-5	few	TRBJ1-1	-	TGTGCTAGTGGTTGGGTCGAGGCTGAAGCTTTCTTT	CASGWVEAEAFF
TRBV7-9	few	TRBJ2-5	-	TGTGCCAGCAGCTTAGCGGGGGCCGGGGAGACCCAGTACTTC	CASSLAGAGETQYF
TRBV28	once	TRBJ1-1	-	TGTGCCAGCAGTGCCCGGACAGTGGCTTTCTTT	CASSARTVAFF
TRBV6-1	-	TRBJ2-1	-	TGTGCCAGCAGTGTTAGAAACCCCAATGAGCAGTTCTTC	CASSVRNPNEQFF
TRBV4-3	-	TRBJ1-1	TRBD1	TGCGCCAGCAGCCAAGCGGTCGGGGACAGTTATACCATGAACACTGAAGCTTTCTTT	CASSQAVGDSYTMNTEAFF
TRBV19	-	TRBJ2-2	-	TGTGCCAGTAGTATAGATTCCGACAATGGGGAGCTGTTTTTT	CASSIDSDNGELFF
TRBV11-3	-	TRBJ1-1	-	TGTGCCAGCAGCTATATGGAGGACACTGAAGCTTTCTTT	CASSYMEDTEAFF
TRBV12-5	few	TRBJ1-1	-	TGTGCTAGTGGTTTGGTACTAAGGGGAAGCCCTGAAGCTTTCTTT	CASGLVLRGSPEAFF
TRBV4-3	-	TRBJ2-1	TRBD2	TGCGCCAGCAGCCGCGGAGACGGGACTAGCGAAGGCAATGAGCAGTTCTTC	CASSRGDGTSEGNEQFF
TRBV4-2	-	TRBJ2-7	TRBD1	TGTGCCAGCAGCCAAGACTGGAGGACAGGGGACGGCTACGAGCAGTACTTC	CASSQDWRTGDGYEQYF
TRBV19	-	TRBJ2-5	TRBD1	TGTGCCAGTAGTATCATACCGGGACAGGGGGGCCAAGAGACCCAGTACTTC	CASSIIPGQGGQETQYF
TRBV9	-	TRBJ2-3	-	TGTGCCAGCAGCGTATCGACGACAGGCACTAGCACAGATACGCAGTATTTT	CASSVSTTGTSTDTQYF
TRBV11-3	-	TRBJ1-1	TRBD1	TGTGCCAGCAGCCTGGGACAGGTGGGGTCGGAGACTGAAGCTTTCTTT	CASSLGQVGSETEAFF
TRBV29-1	-	TRBJ2-1	-	TGCAGCGTTGATCGAACAGGGATGATCAATGAGCAGTTCTTC	CSVDRTGMINEQFF
TRBV5-1	-	TRBJ1-2	TRBD1	TGCGCCAGCAGCTTGGCGGGACAGGGGGCGGATGGCTACACCTTC	CASSLAGQGADGYTF
TRBV7-7	-	TRBJ2-1	-	TGTGCTAGCAGCTTATGTATGGGACAGGGCAGGGATCCAGCGGGAGGGTGTGAGCAGTTCTTC	CASSLCMGQGRDPAGGCEQFF
TRBV11-3	few	TRBJ2-2	TRBD1	TGTGCCAGCACGGGAGTGACAGGGGGTTCCGGGGAGCTGTTTTTT	CASTGVTGGSGELFF
TRBV6-1	-	TRBJ1-5	-	TGTGCCAGCAGTCCCCCGGGACAAGCCAAGGCGCCCCAGCATTTT	CASSPPGQAKAPQHF
TRBV25-1	-	TRBJ2-7	TRBD1	TGTGCCAGCAGTCGTGGGGGACAGGGGACTGACGAGCAGTACTTC	CASSRGGQGTDEQYF
TRBV7-7	-	TRBJ2-1	TRBD1	TGTGCTAGCAGCCCAACAGGGGGCGGCGATGAGCAGTTCTTC	CASSPTGGGDEQFF
TRBV28	-	TRBJ1-2	-	TGTGCCAGCAGTTTGGTGACAGGCTCCATTGGCTACACCTTC	CASSLVTGSIGYTF
TRBV5-1	few	TRBJ2-5	-	TGCGCCAGCAATGGCGACTCGGAGACCCAGTACTTC	CASNGDSETQYF
TRBV11-3	-	TRBJ2-2	-	TGTGCCAGCAGCTTAGATCAGGGCAAGGGCGGGGAGCTGTTTTTT	CASSLDQGKGGELFF
TRBV6-5	-	TRBJ1-1	-	TGTGCCAGCAGTTCTATAGCTGGCAGTAACACTGAAGCTTTCTTT	CASSSIAGSNTEAFF
TRBV11-1	-	TRBJ2-1	TRBD2	TGTGCCAGCACAACAAGGACTAGCGGGAACAATGAGCAGTTCTTC	CASTTRTSGNNEQFF
TRBV11-3	-	TRBJ2-6	-	TGTGCCAGCAGCTTTTCTTCTGGGGCCAACGTCCTGACTTTC	CASSFSSGANVLTF